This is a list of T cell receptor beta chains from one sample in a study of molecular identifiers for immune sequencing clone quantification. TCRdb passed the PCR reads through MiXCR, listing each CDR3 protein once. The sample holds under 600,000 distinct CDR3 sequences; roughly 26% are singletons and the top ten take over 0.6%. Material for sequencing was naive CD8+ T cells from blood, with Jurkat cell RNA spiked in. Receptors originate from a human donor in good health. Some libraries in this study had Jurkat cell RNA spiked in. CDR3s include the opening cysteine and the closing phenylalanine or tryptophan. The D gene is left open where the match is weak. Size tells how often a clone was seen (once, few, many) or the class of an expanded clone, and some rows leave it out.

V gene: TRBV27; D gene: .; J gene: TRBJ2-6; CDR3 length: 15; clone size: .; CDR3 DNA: TGTGCCAGCAGTTTAACCCTCCCTGGGGCCAACGTCCTGACTTTC; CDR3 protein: CASSLTLPGANVLTF
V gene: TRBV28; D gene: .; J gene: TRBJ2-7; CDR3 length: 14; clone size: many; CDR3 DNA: TGTGCCAGCAGCGTTCTTATCTCTTCCTACGAGCAGTACTTC; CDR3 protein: CASSVLISSYEQYF
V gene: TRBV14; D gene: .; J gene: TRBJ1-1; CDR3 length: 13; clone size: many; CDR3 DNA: TGTGCCAGCAGCCAAGCGTTAATCACTGAAGCTTTCTTT; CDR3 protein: CASSQALITEAFF
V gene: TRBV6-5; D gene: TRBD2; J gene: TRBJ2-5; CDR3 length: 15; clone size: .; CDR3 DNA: TGTGCCAGCGCCACTAGCGGGGGAGATCAAGAGACCCAGTACTTC; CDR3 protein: CASATSGGDQETQYF
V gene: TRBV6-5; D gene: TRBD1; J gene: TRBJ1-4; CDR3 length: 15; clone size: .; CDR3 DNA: TGTGCCAGCAGTGGCAGGGGGCTTGCTAATGAAAAACCGTTTTTT; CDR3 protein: CASSGRGLANEKPFF
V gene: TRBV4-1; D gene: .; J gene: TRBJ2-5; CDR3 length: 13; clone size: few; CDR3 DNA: TGCGCCAGCAGCCAAGAGGACCAAGAGACCCAGTACTTC; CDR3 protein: CASSQEDQETQYF
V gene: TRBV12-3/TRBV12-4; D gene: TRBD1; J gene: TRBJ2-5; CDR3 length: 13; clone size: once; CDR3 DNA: TGTGCCAGCAGCTCCGGGACAGAAGAGACCCAGAACTTC; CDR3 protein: CASSSGTEETQNF
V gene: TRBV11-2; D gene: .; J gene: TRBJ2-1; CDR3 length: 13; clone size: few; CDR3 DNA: TGTGCCAGCAGCTTAGAGTGGCGAGATGAGCAGTTCTTC; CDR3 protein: CASSLEWRDEQFF
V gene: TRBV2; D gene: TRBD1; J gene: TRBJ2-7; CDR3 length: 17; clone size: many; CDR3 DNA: TGTGCCAGCAAGCCCGGGGTCGGGGACAGCTACTCCTACGAGCAGTACTTC; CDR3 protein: CASKPGVGDSYSYEQYF
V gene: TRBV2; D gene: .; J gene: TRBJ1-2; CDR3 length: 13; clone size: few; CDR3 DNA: TGTGCCAGACAGGACAGTTTTAACTATGGCTACACCTTC; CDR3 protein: CARQDSFNYGYTF
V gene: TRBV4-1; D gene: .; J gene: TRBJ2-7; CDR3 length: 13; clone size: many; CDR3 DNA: TGCGCCAGCAGCCAGGGCCGATCCTACGAGCAGTACTTC; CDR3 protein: CASSQGRSYEQYF
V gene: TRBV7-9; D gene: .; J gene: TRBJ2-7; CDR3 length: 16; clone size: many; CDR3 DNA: TGTGCCAGCAGCTATCCCCGGGGAAAAGAAGCGAACGAGCAGTACTTC; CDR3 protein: CASSYPRGKEANEQYF
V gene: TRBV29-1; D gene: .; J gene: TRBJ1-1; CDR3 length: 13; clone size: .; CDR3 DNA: TGCAGCGTGAGGGAGGGGAGTGTTCGGGAAGCTCTCTTT; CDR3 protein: CSVREGSVREALF
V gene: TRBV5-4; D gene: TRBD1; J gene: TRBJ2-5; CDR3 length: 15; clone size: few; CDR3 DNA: TGTGCCAGCAGCTTACGGACAGGCTCGGATGGGGCCCAGTACTTC; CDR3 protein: CASSLRTGSDGAQYF
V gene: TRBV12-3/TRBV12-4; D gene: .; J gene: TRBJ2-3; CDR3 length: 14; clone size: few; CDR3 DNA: TGTGCCAGCAGCGTAACAGGAGCCACAGATACGCAGTATTTT; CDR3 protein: CASSVTGATDTQYF
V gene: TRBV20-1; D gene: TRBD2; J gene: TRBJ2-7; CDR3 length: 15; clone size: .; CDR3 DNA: TGCAGTGCTAGAGTGGCTGGCGGGAGCTCCTACGAGCAGTACTTC; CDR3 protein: CSARVAGGSSYEQYF
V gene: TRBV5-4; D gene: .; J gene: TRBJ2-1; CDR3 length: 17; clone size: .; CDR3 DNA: TGTGCCAGCAGCCCTACCCGAGGACAGAAACTACAAGAGACCCAGTTCTTC; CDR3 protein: CASSPTRGQKLQETQFF
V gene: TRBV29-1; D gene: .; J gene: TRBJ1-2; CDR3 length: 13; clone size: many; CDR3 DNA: TGCAGCGTTGAATCTGCAGGGAACTATGGCTACACCTTC; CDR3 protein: CSVESAGNYGYTF
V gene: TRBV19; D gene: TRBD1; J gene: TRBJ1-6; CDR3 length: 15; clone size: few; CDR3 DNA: TGTGCCAGTAGTATCGGTAACAGGGGAAATTCACCCCTCCACTTT; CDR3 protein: CASSIGNRGNSPLHF
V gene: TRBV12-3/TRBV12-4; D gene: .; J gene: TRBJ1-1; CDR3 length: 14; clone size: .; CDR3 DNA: TGTGCCAGCAGTTTAGGGCAGCTGGACACTGAAGCTTTCTTT; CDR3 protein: CASSLGQLDTEAFF
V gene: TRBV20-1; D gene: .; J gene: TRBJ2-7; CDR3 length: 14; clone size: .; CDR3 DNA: TGCAGTGCTAGAGATATAGGTGGGTCCTACGAGCAGTACTTC; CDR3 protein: CSARDIGGSYEQYF
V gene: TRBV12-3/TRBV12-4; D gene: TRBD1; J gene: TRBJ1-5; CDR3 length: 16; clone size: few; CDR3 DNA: TGTGCCAGCAGTACCCGGGACAGGGCCCGCAATCAGCCCCAGCATTTT; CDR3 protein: CASSTRDRARNQPQHF
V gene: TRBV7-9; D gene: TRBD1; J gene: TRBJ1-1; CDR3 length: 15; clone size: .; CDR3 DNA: TGTGCCAGCAGCTTACCCGGGACAGGGGGCACTGAAGCTTTCTTT; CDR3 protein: CASSLPGTGGTEAFF
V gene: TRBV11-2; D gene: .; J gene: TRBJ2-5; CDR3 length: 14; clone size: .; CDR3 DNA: TGTGCCAGCAGCCAACACGGGATACAAGAGACCCAGTACTTC; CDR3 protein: CASSQHGIQETQYF
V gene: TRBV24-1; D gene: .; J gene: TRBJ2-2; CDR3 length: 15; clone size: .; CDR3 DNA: TGTGCCACCAGTGGATTCAGAGAGTACACCGGGGAGCTGTTTTTT; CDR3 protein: CATSGFREYTGELFF
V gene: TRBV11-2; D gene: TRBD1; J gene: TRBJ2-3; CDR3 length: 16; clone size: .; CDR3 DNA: TGTGCCAGCAGCTTAGAGGGACAGGGCAGCACAGATACGCAGTGTTTC; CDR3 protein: CASSLEGQGSTDTQCF
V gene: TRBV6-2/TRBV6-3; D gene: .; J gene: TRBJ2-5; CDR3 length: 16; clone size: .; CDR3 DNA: TGTGCCAGCAGTTACGCCATGGACTTTCTTACAGAGACCCAGTACTTC; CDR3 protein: CASSYAMDFLTETQYF
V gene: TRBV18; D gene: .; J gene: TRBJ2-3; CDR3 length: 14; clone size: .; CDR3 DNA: TGTGCCAGCTCTCGCTGGTGGGCAACAGATACGCAGTATTTT; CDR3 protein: CASSRWWATDTQYF
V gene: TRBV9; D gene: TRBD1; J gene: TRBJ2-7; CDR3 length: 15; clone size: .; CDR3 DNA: TGTGCCAGCAGCGCAGGGGGAGCGGTCCCCTACGAGCAGTACTTC; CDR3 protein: CASSAGGAVPYEQYF
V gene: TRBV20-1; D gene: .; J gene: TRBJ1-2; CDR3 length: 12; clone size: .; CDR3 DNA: TGCAGTGCTAGAGGCAGAGACTATGGCTACACCTTC; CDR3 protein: CSARGRDYGYTF
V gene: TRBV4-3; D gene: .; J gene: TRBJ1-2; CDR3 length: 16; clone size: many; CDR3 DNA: TGCGCCAGCAGCCAAGATTTCCGGGGAATTCTTCGTGGCTACACCTTC; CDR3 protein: CASSQDFRGILRGYTF
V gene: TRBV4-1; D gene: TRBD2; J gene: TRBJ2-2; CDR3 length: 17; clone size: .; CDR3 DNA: TGCGCCAGCAGCCAAGAGGTAGCGGGGGTACTCGGCGGGGAGCTGTTTTTT; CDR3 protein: CASSQEVAGVLGGELFF
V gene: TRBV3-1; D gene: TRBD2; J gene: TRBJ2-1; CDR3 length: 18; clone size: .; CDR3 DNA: TGTGCCAGCAGACCCGAAGCGGGAGGTGCTAGCTCCTACAATGAGCAGTTCTTC; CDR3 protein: CASRPEAGGASSYNEQFF
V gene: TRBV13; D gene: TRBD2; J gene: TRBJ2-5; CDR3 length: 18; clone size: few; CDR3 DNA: TGTGCCAGCAGCTTAACGACTAGCGGAAAGCCCGCTAAAGAGACCCAGTACTTC; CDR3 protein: CASSLTTSGKPAKETQYF
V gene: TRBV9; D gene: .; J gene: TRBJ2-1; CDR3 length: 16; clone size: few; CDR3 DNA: TGTGCCAGCAGCAGCAGCAGTTCGAGCTCCTACAATGAGCAGTTCTTC; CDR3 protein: CASSSSSSSSYNEQFF
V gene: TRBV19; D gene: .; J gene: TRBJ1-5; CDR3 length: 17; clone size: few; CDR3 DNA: TGTGCCAGTAGTGACCCACAGGGCGGGTTAGGGAATCAGCCCCAGCATTTT; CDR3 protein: CASSDPQGGLGNQPQHF
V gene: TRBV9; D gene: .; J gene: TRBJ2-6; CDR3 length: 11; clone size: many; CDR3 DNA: TGTGCCAGCAGCGCCACTGGGGTCCTGACTTTC; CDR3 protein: CASSATGVLTF
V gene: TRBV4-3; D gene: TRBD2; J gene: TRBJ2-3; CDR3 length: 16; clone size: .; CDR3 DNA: TGCGCCAGCAGCCAAGGTATAGGACTAGACACAGATACGCAGTATTTT; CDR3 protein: CASSQGIGLDTDTQYF
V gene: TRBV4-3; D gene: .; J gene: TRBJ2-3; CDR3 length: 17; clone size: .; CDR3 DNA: TGCGCCAGCAGCCAAGACCTCCCCAGCACTAGCACAGATACGCAGTATTTT; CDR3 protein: CASSQDLPSTSTDTQYF
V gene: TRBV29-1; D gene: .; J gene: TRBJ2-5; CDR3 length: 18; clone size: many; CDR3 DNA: TGCAGCGTTGAAGATCCTCAAGGGATAGGGCAAAGTACTGAGACCCAGTACTTC; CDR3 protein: CSVEDPQGIGQSTETQYF
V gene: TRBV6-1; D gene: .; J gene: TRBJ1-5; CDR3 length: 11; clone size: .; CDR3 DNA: TGTGCCAGCAGTATGAATCAGCCCCAGCATTTT; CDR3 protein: CASSMNQPQHF